Following are 32 T cell receptor beta chains from one sample sequenced in a study of radiation and T cells in renal cell carcinoma. The method was immunoSEQ multiplex PCR; TCRdb's version includes in-frame clones alone and lacks a portion of them. Of roughly 58,000 clones listed, about 80% are singletons. Time point specified: blood 4 weeks post-SBRT, at nephrectomy. Treatment described: 15 Gy SBRT to primary tumor, nephrectomy 4 weeks later. This specimen was blood, taken from a patient whose treatment included radiotherapy and nephrectomy. The receptor set was obtained from a man aged 55 to 70 with renal cell carcinoma.

The chain has TRBV7-9 and TRBJ1-5; maybe TRBD1 (5 bases). This CDR3 is built from 14 residues. V lost 5 bases and J 2 bases, leaving 10 bases between the germline ends. Per germline, CDR1 SEHNR and CDR2 FQNEAQ (reference sequence). The CDR3 sequence: CASSPSTGNQPQHF. The CDR3 DNA reads as TGTGCCAGCAGCCCCTCGACAGGCAATCAGCCCCAGCATTTT. Using reference TRBV7-9 and TRBJ1-5 for the parts outside the CDR3, the full variable domain is DTGVSQNPRHKITKRGQNVTFRCDPISEHNRLYWYRQTLGQGPEFLTYFQNEAQLEKSRLLSDRFSAERPKGSFSTLEIQRTEQGDSAMYLCASSPSTGNQPQHFGDGTRLSIL.

V is TRBV18 and J is TRBJ2-5; TRBD1 agrees at 8 bases. The end of the DNA aligns better with TRBJ2-7, so the J call may be wrong. Germline V lookup: CDR1 KGHSH, CDR2 LQKENI. The CDR3 extends over 15 amino acids. The DNA of the CDR3 is TGTGCCAGCTCACCACCGTTAGGACAGGGACGCGAGCAGTACTTC. This encodes CASSPPLGQGREQYF.

The chain combines TRBV2 with TRBJ1-6, with D possibly matching TRBD1 (5 bases). Germline V gene lookup returns CDR1 SNHLY and CDR2 FYNNEI. The V and J ends lost 5 bases and 8 bases respectively, with 16 bases between them. The length of the CDR3 is 15 residues. This CDR3 is CASSPERGLDSPLHF. The CDR3 DNA reads as TGTGCCAGCAGTCCTGAGAGGGGCCTGGATTCACCCCTCCACTTT.

This CDR3 is CASSLAPLASANTGELFF. The CDR3 region has the DNA TGCGCCAGCAGCTTGGCCCCTCTAGCGTCCGCGAACACCGGGGAGCTGTTTTTT. This chain uses TRBV5-1 with TRBJ2-2; a weak D match, TRBD2 (6 bases). V was shortened by 0 bases and J by 0 bases, with 15 bases between the two germline ends. The CDR3 contains 18 residues. The germline V gene encodes CDR1 SGHRS and CDR2 YFSETQ.

This rearrangement joins TRBV9 to TRBJ1-1, with D uncertain. Trimming removed 3 bases at V and 3 bases at J, with 18 bases between. This CDR3 contains 16 residues. Germline-derived CDR1 and CDR2 are SGDLS and YYNGEE. The CDR3 DNA reads TGTGCCAGCAGCGAGGGTTCGGTGGGCGTGGACACTGAAGCTTTCTTT. It yields the protein CASSEGSVGVDTEAFF.

This chain uses TRBV7-9 with TRBJ2-2; D remains ambiguous. The ends were cut back, 0 bases at V and 5 bases at J, with 10 bases in the middle. From germline, CDR1 is SEHNR and CDR2 FQNEAQ (reference sequence). This CDR3 spans 15 amino acids. The CDR3, as DNA: TGTGCCAGCAGCTTAGCCTGGCAGGAGACCGGGGAGCTGTTTTTT. This translates into CASSLAWQETGELFF.

The V and J genes are TRBV6-4 and TRBJ2-3; D possibly corresponds to TRBD2 (5 bases). V lost 2 bases and J lost 3, with 9 bases in between. The CDR3 covers 14 residues. Germline V gives CDR1 MRHNA, CDR2 SNTAGT. The CDR3 DNA reads as TGTGCCAGCAGTGACACCCGGGGAACAGATACGCAGTATTTT. Protein product: CASSDTRGTDTQYF.

The chain is built from TRBV27 and TRBJ2-5; D is perhaps TRBD1 (6 bases). The ends were cut back, 6 bases at V and 4 bases at J, with 18 bases in the middle. Germline V gene lookup returns CDR1 MNHEY and CDR2 SMNVEV (reference sequence). This CDR3 contains 15 residues. The DNA of the CDR3 is TGTGCCAGCAGCTCCACCCAGGGGAACGGAGAGACCCAGTACTTC. Translation gives CASSSTQGNGETQYF.

The rearrangement uses TRBV6-1 and TRBJ1-5, with D hard to call. CDR3 size: 12 residues. Trimming took 2 bases from V and 1 from J, leaving 0 bases between them. Germline V gives CDR1 MNHNS, CDR2 SASEGT. The CDR3 spells CASSESNQPQHF. The CDR3 DNA reads TGTGCCAGCAGTGAAAGCAATCAGCCCCAGCATTTT.

Turning to this clone: The same CDR3 also results from other DNA sequences found in this sample. The V gene is TRBV6-6, the J gene TRBJ1-5; 8 bases map to TRBD1. V was clipped by 1 base and J by 6 bases; unmatched bases: 8. CDR1 is MNHNY, CDR2 SVGAGI, per germline (reference sequence). The CDR3 sequence is 16 residues long. CDR3 coding DNA: TGTGCCAGCAGTTACTATAGGACAGGGTCCGGTCAGCCCCAGCATTTT. Translated: CASSYYRTGSGQPQHF.

J is TRBJ2-7 and V is TRBV5-1; possible D gene TRBD2, 6 bases. The germline CDR1 and CDR2 sequences are SGHRS and YFSETQ. Trimming took 2 bases from V and 4 from J, leaving 13 bases between them. The CDR3 runs 14 residues. Here the CDR3 reads CASSFGWGGYEQYF. Here the CDR3 DNA reads TGCGCCAGCAGCTTCGGTTGGGGAGGATACGAGCAGTACTTC.

The chain recombines TRBV5-1 with TRBJ2-7; D gene uncertain. Germline V gene sequence: CDR1 SGHRS, CDR2 YFSETQ. The CDR3 has 15 residues. Deletions cut 0 bases from V and 0 bases from J, with 10 bases between. CDR3 in DNA: TGCGCCAGCAGCTTGGGCGCAGGAAGCTCCTACGAGCAGTACGTC. This encodes CASSLGAGSSYEQYV.

V is TRBV11-2 and J is TRBJ2-1; D is perhaps TRBD2 (6 bases). The CDR3 length is 15 residues. V shed 1 base and J shed 2 bases, with 9 bases lying between them. Germline lookup yields CDR1 SGHAT and CDR2 FQNNGV. This CDR3 reads CASSLVSGAYNEQFF. CDR3 sequence (DNA): TGTGCCAGCAGCTTAGTATCGGGAGCCTACAATGAGCAGTTCTTC.

In the case of this clone: The conserved phenylalanine or tryptophan is not found at the CDR3 terminus, so this likely reflects a read error. The chain employs TRBV13 and TRBJ1-2; 8 nucleotides match TRBD1. CDR1 and CDR2 from the germline V gene are PRHDT and FYEKMQ (reference sequence). CDR3 size: 13 residues. With V trimmed by 5 bases and J by 8 bases, 7 bases remained unmatched. CDR3 region: CASSRRQGLGYTS. The DNA of the CDR3 is TGTGCCAGCAGCAGAAGACAGGGGTTGGGCTACACCTCC.

CDR3 amino acids: CASTDQRAGSYNEQFF. CDR3 DNA sequence: TGTGCCAGCACCGATCAAAGGGCTGGCTCCTACAATGAGCAGTTCTTC. The J gene is TRBJ2-1, the V gene TRBV2, with D hard to call. CDR3 size: 16 residues. Looked up from germline, CDR1 is SNHLY and CDR2 is FYNNEI. V was clipped by 7 bases and J by 0 bases, with 16 bases between them.

The J gene is TRBJ2-7, the V gene TRBV21-1. TRBV21-1 is an annotated pseudogene. This CDR3 contains 9 residues. CDR3 in DNA: TGTGCCATTCCCTACGAGCAGTACTTC. Residues: CAIPYEQYF.

The V gene is TRBV5-4, the J gene TRBJ1-1; D unresolved. The V end lost 4 bases, the J end lost 0 bases, and 13 bases lay between the germline ends. In germline, CDR1 is SGHNT, CDR2 YYREEE (reference sequence). The CDR3 is 15 residues long. The CDR3 bases are TGTGCCAGCAGCCTGGACCAGACTATGAACACTGAAGCTTTCTTT. This translates into CASSLDQTMNTEAFF.

In this sample, this clone turned up once. V is TRBV7-3 and J is TRBJ2-2, with 8 bases matching TRBD1. Germline V gene sequence: CDR1 SGHTA, CDR2 FQGTGA. V lost 10 bases, J lost 3 bases, and 10 bases stayed unmatched. The CDR3 contains 15 residues. The CDR3 DNA reads as TGTGCCACGCACCCCGGGACAGGTTACACCGGGGAGCTGTTTTTT. This encodes CATHPGTGYTGELFF.

The V call is TRBV2, the J call TRBJ2-1, with D hard to call. V was cut by 8 bases and J by 0 bases, with 5 bases left in between. CDR1 and CDR2 (germline): SNHLY, FYNNEI. There are 12 residues in the CDR3. CDR3 amino acids: CASWSSYNEQFF. The CDR3 DNA follows: TGTGCCAGCTGGAGCTCCTACAATGAGCAGTTCTTC. Full variable domain (rest looked up from reference TRBV2 and TRBJ2-1): EPEVTQTPSHQVTQMGQEVILRCVPISNHLYFYWYRQILGQKVEFLVSFYNNEISEKSEIFDDQFSVERPDGSNFTLKIRSTKLEDSAMYFCASWSSYNEQFFGPGTRLTVL.

The chain links TRBV19 to TRBJ2-1; tentative D call: TRBD2 (5 bases). This CDR3 comprises 17 residues. CDR1 LNHDA and CDR2 SQIVND come from the germline V gene (reference sequence). V was clipped by 1 base and J by 3 bases, with 16 bases between them. The CDR3 DNA reads TGTGCCAGTAGTATAGGGCTTCTGGCGGGCCACTACAATGAGCAGTTCTTC. This sequence encodes CASSIGLLAGHYNEQFF.

V and J are TRBV30 and TRBJ1-2; D may be TRBD1 (5 bases). The CDR3 spans 11 residues. The ends were cut back, 8 bases at V and 14 bases at J, with 21 bases in the middle. Germline V lookup: CDR1 GTSNPN, CDR2 SVGIG (reference sequence). CDR3 bases: TGTGCCCAGGGTAGATTGGGTCAGTTTACCTTC. Its translation: CAQGRLGQFTF.

This chain uses TRBV27 with TRBJ1-4; D unclear. V was trimmed by 2 bases and J by 4 bases, leaving 8 bases between them. This CDR3 region has 14 residues. The V gene's germline CDR1 is MNHEY and CDR2 SMNVEV (reference sequence). The CDR3 region is CASSLGQNNEKLFF. In DNA, the CDR3 is TGTGCCAGCAGTTTAGGTCAAAATAATGAAAAACTGTTTTTT.

The V call is TRBV19, the J call TRBJ1-2, with D perhaps matching TRBD1 (6 bases). Germline-derived CDR1 and CDR2 are LNHDA and SQIVND (reference sequence). Trimming took 5 bases from V and 4 from J, leaving 17 bases between them. This CDR3 has 15 residues. The CDR3 region has the DNA TGTGCCAGTAGTCCACAGGGATACGCGGTCTATGGCTACACCTTC. Its translation: CASSPQGYAVYGYTF.

The V and J genes are TRBV5-1 and TRBJ1-1, with TRBD1 as a possible D gene (6 bases). CDR3 length equals 15 residues. V lost 1 base to trimming and J lost 5 bases, with 15 bases between them. Germline V gene data show CDR1 as SGHRS and CDR2 as YFSETQ. Here the CDR3 reads CASSLNAGAQTEAFF. As DNA, the CDR3 is TGCGCCAGCAGCTTGAATGCAGGGGCGCAGACTGAAGCTTTCTTT.

The V gene is TRBV5-1, the J gene TRBJ2-1; unclear D gene. There are 12 residues in the CDR3. Germline V gives CDR1 SGHRS, CDR2 YFSETQ. V was clipped by 7 bases and J by 4 bases, with 9 bases between them. The CDR3 bases are TGCGCCAGCGGTAAGGAATACAATGAGCAGTTCTTC. Its protein is CASGKEYNEQFF. The full variable domain, its missing parts supplied by reference TRBV5-1 and TRBJ2-1, is KAGVTQTPRYLIKTRGQQVTLSCSPISGHRSVSWYQQTPGQGLQFLFEYFSETQRNKGNFPGRFSGRQFSNSRSEMNVSTLELGDSALYLCASGKEYNEQFFGPGTRLTVL.

A single count supports this clone. V and J are TRBV18 and TRBJ2-5; 8 positions match TRBD2. With 0 bases clipped from V and 5 bases from J, the junction kept 8 bases outside the gene matches. This CDR3 spans 16 amino acids. Germline assignment: CDR1 KGHSH and CDR2 LQKENI. The CDR3 nucleotides are TGTGCCAGCTCACCACCCTCAGCGGGAGCTGAGGAGACCCAGTACTTC. Amino acid sequence: CASSPPSAGAEETQYF.

This clone was counted only a few times. V is TRBV7-2 and J is TRBJ1-1; D is unresolved. The CDR3 sequence is 15 residues long. V lost 2 bases and J 1 base, leaving 11 bases between the germline ends. Germline V gene sequence: CDR1 SGHTA, CDR2 FQGNSA. This chain's CDR3 is CASSLWAGGNTEAFF. In DNA form, the CDR3 reads TGTGCCAGCAGCTTATGGGCCGGAGGGAACACTGAAGCTTTCTTT.

The V and J genes are TRBV6-1 and TRBJ1-4; D remains ambiguous. The CDR3 has 15 amino acids. Germline V gives CDR1 MNHNS, CDR2 SASEGT. V was trimmed by 1 base and J by 6 bases, leaving 12 bases between them. The CDR3 DNA reads as TGTGCCAGCAGTGAAGATTCGGGGAAGGATGAAAAACTGTTTTTT. Its protein is CASSEDSGKDEKLFF.

The gene calls are TRBV11-3 and TRBJ2-1; D is uncertain. This CDR3 is built from 12 residues. V was cut by 2 bases and J by 14 bases, with 13 bases left in between. Germline CDR1 and CDR2: SGHNT and YENEEA. The CDR3, as DNA: TGTGCCAGCAGCTTAAGCGTAACTGGGGAGTTCTTC. Its translation is CASSLSVTGEFF. The full variable domain, with the rest looked up from reference TRBV11-3 and TRBJ2-1, is EAGVVQSPRYKIIEKKQPVAFWCNPISGHNTLYWYLQNLGQGPELLIRYENEEAVDDSQLPKDRFSAERLKGVDSTLKIQPAELGDSAVYLCASSLSVTGEFFGPGTRLTVL.

This chain links TRBV19 with TRBJ2-3; D is possibly TRBD2 (6 bases). Germline V gene sequence: CDR1 LNHDA, CDR2 SQIVND (reference sequence). The ends were cut back, 3 bases at V and 4 bases at J, with 11 bases in the middle. The CDR3 length is 14 residues. The CDR3 nucleotides read TGTGCCAGTAGTATGGGGCGGGGAGCAGATACGCAGTATTTT. This gives the protein CASSMGRGADTQYF. Combining the CDR3 with reference TRBV19 and TRBJ2-3 gives the whole variable domain DGGITQSPKYLFRKEGQNVTLSCEQNLNHDAMYWYRQDPGQGLRLIYYSQIVNDFQKGDIAEGYSVSREKKESFPLTVTSAQKNPTAFYLCASSMGRGADTQYFGPGTRLTVL.

Concerning this clone: This same CDR3 is encoded by further DNA sequences in the sample. The chain has TRBV4-1 and TRBJ2-2; 7 bases map to TRBD2. CDR3 size: 16 residues. Per germline, CDR1 MGHRA and CDR2 YSYEKL. V shed 5 bases and J 0 bases; nucleotides not matched to a gene: 6. The CDR3 here is CASSLSGEPNTGELFF. CDR3 DNA: TGCGCCAGCAGCTTGAGCGGGGAACCGAACACCGGGGAGCTGTTTTTT.

This chain joins TRBV18 and TRBJ1-1; tentative D call: TRBD1 (5 bases). The CDR3 contains 15 residues. V gave up 8 bases and J gave up 0 bases, with 16 bases separating them. The germline V gene encodes CDR1 KGHSH and CDR2 LQKENI. The CDR3 coding sequence is TGTGCCAGCAAGGAGACAGCAGCCCTGAACACTGAAGCTTTCTTT. Its protein is CASKETAALNTEAFF.